The source of this T cell receptor beta chain is a study of T-cell reconstitution after alpha-beta-depleted transplantation in children. This clonotype was counted ten times or more. For TCRbeta, the library was prepared with unique molecular identifiers. TCRdb passed the PCR reads through MiXCR, listing each CDR3 protein once. This table holds 280,000 or so distinct CDR3 sequences, 9.5% to 13% found once. CDR1 is DFQATT, CDR2 SNEGSKA, per germline (reference sequence). The CDR3 is 12 amino acids. V was pared by 7 bases and J by 2 bases, with 12 bases between. The specimen was peripheral blood, collected 180 days after TCRalphabeta/CD19-depleted stem cell transplant. The rearrangement links TRBV20-1 to TRBJ2-7, with D possibly being TRBD2 (7 bases). This receptor was identified in a male patient aged 2 to 9 who had a stem cell transplant for chronic granulomatous disease, so the T cells may come from the graft donor. The CDR3 spells CSVDSGAYEQYF. CDR3 DNA: TGCAGTGTGGACAGCGGGGCCTACGAGCAGTACTTC.